These 13 T cell receptor beta chains were sequenced from one sample in a study of shared clonotypes between healthy human individuals. Naive CD8 cells were CD45RO-negative, positively selected for CCR7, excluding terminally differentiated effector memory CD45RA+ cells. The method was immunoSEQ multiplex PCR; TCRdb's version includes in-frame clones alone and lacks a portion of them. The repertoire holds almost 700,000 clones, with around 92% as singletons. The sample comprised naive CD8+ T cells sorted from blood. The origin of the receptors is a man aged 30 to 39 in good health.

The chain has TRBV5-4 and TRBJ2-1, with unresolved D. V was shortened by 4 bases and J by 3 bases, with 5 bases between the two germline ends. Germline CDR1 SGHNT, CDR2 YYREEE (reference sequence). The CDR3 consists of 12 residues. The CDR3 region is CASSENYNEQFF. DNA for the CDR3: TGTGCCAGCAGCGAAAACTACAATGAGCAGTTCTTC.

The V call is TRBV4-1, the J call TRBJ2-1, with a weak D call TRBD2 (6 bases). This CDR3 contains 14 residues. Germline V gives CDR1 MGHRA, CDR2 YSYEKL. V was clipped by 4 bases and J by 10 bases, with 17 bases between them. This CDR3 is CASSPGLGVYEQFF. The CDR3 DNA reads as TGCGCCAGCAGCCCGGGACTGGGTGTGTACGAGCAGTTCTTC.

J is TRBJ2-1 and V is TRBV7-6; TRBD2 matches 7 bases. V shed 6 bases and J 3 bases; nucleotides not matched to a gene: 11. This CDR3 is 16 amino acids long. CDR1 and CDR2 (germline): SGHVS, FNYEAQ. This CDR3 is CASRLRAGELYNEQFF. The CDR3 DNA follows: TGTGCCAGCAGGCTCCGGGCGGGAGAGCTCTACAATGAGCAGTTCTTC.

This sequence joins TRBV5-1 and TRBJ2-5; 8 bases agree with TRBD2. The V gene end was trimmed by 2 bases and the J gene end by 4 bases; junction bases not matched to a gene: 7. The V gene's germline CDR1 is SGHRS and CDR2 YFSETQ. The CDR3 is 15 residues long. The CDR3 loop is CASSFTAGDTETQYF. In DNA form, the CDR3 reads TGCGCCAGCAGCTTCACAGCGGGAGACACAGAGACCCAGTACTTC.

This clone is a singleton in its sample. This chain connects TRBV2 to TRBJ2-7; 7 bases fit TRBD2. Losses at the gene ends were 8 bases for V and 3 bases for J; bases not matched to a gene: 7. Germline V lookup: CDR1 SNHLY, CDR2 FYNNEI. The CDR3 length is 13 residues. CDR3 amino acids: CASVGRENYEQYF. The DNA of the CDR3 is TGTGCCAGCGTAGGGCGGGAGAACTACGAGCAGTACTTC.

The V and J genes are TRBV7-9 and TRBJ2-2; 12 bases match TRBD2. With 4 bases clipped from V and 3 bases from J, the junction kept 6 bases outside the gene matches. CDR3 length: 17 amino acids. Germline-derived CDR1 and CDR2 are SEHNR and FQNEAQ (reference sequence). CDR3 nucleotide sequence: TGTGCCAGCAGCTCCGGACTAGCGGGAATGGACACCGGGGAGCTGTTTTTT. Protein sequence: CASSSGLAGMDTGELFF.

This sequence joins TRBV27 and TRBJ1-2; TRBD1 agrees at 8 bases. With 3 bases clipped from V and 1 base from J, the junction kept 10 bases outside the gene matches. Germline V lookup: CDR1 MNHEY, CDR2 SMNVEV (reference sequence). The CDR3 is 17 residues long. Here the CDR3 DNA reads TGTGCCAGCAGTTTGGTCTTTCGGACAGGGAGTAACTATGGCTACACCTTC. Amino acids: CASSLVFRTGSNYGYTF.

This sequence joins TRBV7-9 and TRBJ2-3; D ambiguous. Germline V gene lookup returns CDR1 SEHNR and CDR2 FQNEAQ (reference sequence). This CDR3 contains 15 residues. Trimming cost V 5 bases and J 6 bases, with 18 bases left between them. This CDR3 reads CASSPKVVWSDTQYF. In nucleotides, the CDR3 is TGTGCCAGCAGCCCCAAGGTAGTATGGTCCGATACGCAGTATTTT.

This clone has a single count. The CDR3 DNA follows: TGTGCCAGCAGCCATGGCAGCGGAGGGGGCACAGATACGCAGTATTTT. It yields the protein CASSHGSGGGTDTQYF. V usage is TRBV5-4 and J usage is TRBJ2-3, with D perhaps matching TRBD2 (6 bases). The ends were cut back, 4 bases at V and 1 base at J, with 16 bases in the middle. The germline gives CDR1 SGHNT, CDR2 YYREEE (reference sequence). This CDR3 spans 16 amino acids.

The rearrangement links TRBV13 to TRBJ2-5, with D possibly matching TRBD2 (6 bases). Germline CDR1 is PRHDT and CDR2 is FYEKMQ (reference sequence). With 5 bases removed from V and 2 bases from J, the gap between germline ends came to 12 bases. This CDR3 has 14 amino acids. CDR3 DNA sequence: TGTGCCAGCAGCACCCGGGACTTGCAAGAGACCCAGTACTTC. This codes for CASSTRDLQETQYF.

J is TRBJ2-3 and V is TRBV9, with 7 bases aligning to TRBD2. V was pared by 0 bases and J by 0 bases, with 7 bases of the junction left unmatched. This CDR3 region has 17 residues. The V gene's germline CDR1 is SGDLS and CDR2 YYNGEE. CDR3 nucleotide sequence: TGTGCCAGCAGCGTAGGTGCGGCGGGAGCTAGCACAGATACGCAGTATTTT. Encoded protein: CASSVGAAGASTDTQYF.

This chain links TRBV6-5 with TRBJ2-7; TRBD2 matches 7 bases. Germline CDR1 reads MNHEY; CDR2 reads SVGAGI. There are 16 residues in the CDR3. After removal of 1 base from V and 3 bases from J, the junction contained 9 bases not matched to a gene. The CDR3 DNA reads as TGTGCCAGCAGTTACTTCGACGGGAGGTGGGTCTACGAGCAGTACTTC. Protein sequence: CASSYFDGRWVYEQYF.

The table lists this clone with many counts. The rearrangement uses TRBV30 and TRBJ1-1; maybe TRBD1 (5 bases). The CDR3 runs to 13 residues. Trimming removed 4 bases from V and 5 bases from J, with 14 bases in between. Germline loops: CDR1 GTSNPN, CDR2 SVGIG (reference sequence). The chain's CDR3 is CAWNSYEGTEAFF. Here the CDR3 DNA reads TGTGCCTGGAACTCCTATGAGGGGACTGAAGCTTTCTTT.